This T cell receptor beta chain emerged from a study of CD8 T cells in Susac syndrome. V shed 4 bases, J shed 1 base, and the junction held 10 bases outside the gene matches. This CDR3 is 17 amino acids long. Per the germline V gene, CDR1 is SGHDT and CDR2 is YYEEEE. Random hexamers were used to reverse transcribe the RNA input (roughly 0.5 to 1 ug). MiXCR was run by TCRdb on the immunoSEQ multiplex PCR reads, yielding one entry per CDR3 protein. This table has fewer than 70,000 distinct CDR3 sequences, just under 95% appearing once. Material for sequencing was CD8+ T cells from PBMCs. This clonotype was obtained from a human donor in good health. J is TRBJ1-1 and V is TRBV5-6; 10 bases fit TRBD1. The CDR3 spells CASSQVRQGAANTEAFF. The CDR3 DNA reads TGTGCCAGCAGCCAGGTCCGACAGGGGGCGGCGAACACTGAAGCTTTCTTT.